These T cell receptor beta chains were read from a single sample in a study of CD8+ T cells in alopecia areata. Clones were read by immunoSEQ multiplex PCR, and TCRdb kept only the in-frame ones, dropping some. The table records nearly 110,000 clones, 84% of them present only once. The material was CD8+ T cells sorted from blood, obtained at week 24, from a patient treated with tofacitinib. The receptors originated from a human donor with alopecia areata. Each CDR3 is given with its conserved first and last residue.

v_call	j_call	cdr3_aa
TRBV4-1	TRBJ2-1	CASSPQGGNEQFF
TRBV4-3	TRBJ2-7	CASSQDRGLEGEQYF
TRBV7-9	TRBJ2-5	CASSLRDRPVPQYF
TRBV27	TRBJ2-5	CASSPSGGAQETQYF
TRBV5-1	TRBJ1-2	CASSLAGRGGGYTF
TRBV15	TRBJ2-5	CATSVVGAAGAGETQYF
TRBV19	TRBJ1-1	CASSISLGEWTAHNTEAFF
TRBV6-4	TRBJ2-1	CASSAGLAENNEQFF
TRBV4-1	TRBJ1-1	CASSQGRENTEAFF
TRBV28	TRBJ2-7	CASSFGAGGNEQYF
TRBV29-1	TRBJ2-2	CSVEGYSGGTNTGELFF
TRBV27	TRBJ2-7	CASSPRQELYEQYF
TRBV2	TRBJ2-3	CASYQGRTDTQYF
TRBV7-2	TRBJ1-1	CASSSGQLNTEAFF
TRBV7-9	TRBJ2-1	CASSWGPREQFF
TRBV2	TRBJ1-2	CASSEIGPNYGYTF
TRBV4-1	TRBJ1-1	CASSNQVPPTEAFF
TRBV13	TRBJ1-2	CASTGVFGYGYTF
TRBV18	TRBJ2-1	CASSPSRGHNEQFF
TRBV4-1	TRBJ2-3	CASSQGWAAGPDTQYF
TRBV6-5	TRBJ2-6	CASSYRGGGANVLTF
TRBV5-8	TRBJ1-1	CASSLSVNTEAFF
TRBV16	TRBJ1-2	CASSQQGGGYTF
TRBV19	TRBJ1-2	CASSSGQGLNYGYTF
TRBV6-1	TRBJ2-1	CASSQKRGNEQFF
TRBV19	TRBJ2-2	CASSYDRYPTGELFF
TRBV19	TRBJ2-1	CASSIWRNEQFF
TRBV7-9	TRBJ2-5	CASSRGGHQETQYF
TRBV4-1	TRBJ2-5	CASSQGGTQETQYF
TRBV13	TRBJ2-7	CASSSGRTSGAYEQYF
TRBV5-6	TRBJ2-1	CATHPNLDRGINEQFF
TRBV5-6	-	CASSFRISGGNYEQYF
TRBV4-1	TRBJ2-7	CASSQEGRDYEQYF
TRBV19	TRBJ2-2	CASSSTGFNTGELFF
TRBV7-9	TRBJ1-3	CASSYFAQGGGNTIYF
TRBV29-1	TRBJ2-7	CSVEEGTTYEQYF
TRBV19	TRBJ2-3	CASSTTSGGRDTQYF
TRBV27	TRBJ2-3	CASSPLGGRGGVGDTQYF
TRBV4-3	TRBJ2-7	CASSQEEGSSYEQYF
TRBV15	TRBJ2-7	CATSPTGPTYEQYF
TRBV4-2	TRBJ2-3	CASSLSRDRVVTDTQYF
TRBV11-2	TRBJ2-3	CASSLADSTRTQYF
TRBV7-9	TRBJ2-3	CASSSAYGTDTQYF
TRBV7-8	TRBJ2-3	CASSSGGDTQYF
TRBV2	TRBJ2-1	CASRRDTSSHNEQFF
TRBV7-9	TRBJ2-1	CASSLASGLSPYNEQFF
TRBV7-9	TRBJ1-3	CASSSNTRGQDHRRYTIYF
TRBV6-1	TRBJ2-7	CASSELGLLYEQYF
TRBV5-3	TRBJ1-2	CASSQDRTGQYGYTF
TRBV27	TRBJ2-3	CASSAGRSGTDTQYF
TRBV4-1	TRBJ2-1	CASSLSSMNEQFF
TRBV27	TRBJ2-3	CASSQLAGGRRPGTDTQYF
TRBV7-9	TRBJ2-7	CASSRGGEQYF
TRBV29-1	TRBJ2-7	CSVEDRQGHYEQYF
TRBV29-1	TRBJ1-1	CSGWTGDTEAFF
TRBV29-1	TRBJ1-1	CSVGTVNTEAFF
TRBV4-1	TRBJ2-7	CASSYRLTPTYEQYF
TRBV12-5	TRBJ2-2	CASGSAAGELFF
TRBV4-1	TRBJ1-2	CASSQEPVDGYTF
TRBV7-6	TRBJ2-3	CASSRVRTDTQYF